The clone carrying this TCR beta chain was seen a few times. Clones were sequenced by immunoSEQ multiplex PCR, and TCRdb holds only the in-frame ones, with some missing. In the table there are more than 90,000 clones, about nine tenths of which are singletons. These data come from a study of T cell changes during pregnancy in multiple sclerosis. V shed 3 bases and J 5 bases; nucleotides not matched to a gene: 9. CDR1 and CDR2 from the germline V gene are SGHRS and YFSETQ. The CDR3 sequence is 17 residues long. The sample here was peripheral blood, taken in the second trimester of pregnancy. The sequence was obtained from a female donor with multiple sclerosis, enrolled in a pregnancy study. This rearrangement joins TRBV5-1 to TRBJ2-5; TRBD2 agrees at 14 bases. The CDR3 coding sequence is TGCGCCAGCAGCTCGGGACTAGCGGGAGAGGGGGAGGAGACCCAGTACTTC. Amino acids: CASSSGLAGEGEETQYF.